This TCR beta chain was identified in a study of blood T cell repertoires in COVID-19. CDR3 length: 15 amino acids. Germline CDR1 SGHNT, CDR2 YYREEE (reference sequence). V lost 3 bases to trimming and J lost 9 bases; unmatched junction nucleotides: 10. Assay used: immunoSEQ multiplex PCR; TCRdb lists only in-frame clones, some missing. The repertoire holds 60,000 to 80,000 clones, with roughly 90% as singletons. The specimen sequenced was peripheral blood. The TCR originated in a human donor in a cohort sampled during active COVID-19. The rearrangement uses TRBV5-4 and TRBJ2-1; 9 positions match TRBD1. CDR3 sequence: CASSSGTGIYVEQFF. CDR3 DNA sequence: TGTGCCAGCAGCTCCGGGACAGGGATTTACGTTGAGCAGTTCTTC.